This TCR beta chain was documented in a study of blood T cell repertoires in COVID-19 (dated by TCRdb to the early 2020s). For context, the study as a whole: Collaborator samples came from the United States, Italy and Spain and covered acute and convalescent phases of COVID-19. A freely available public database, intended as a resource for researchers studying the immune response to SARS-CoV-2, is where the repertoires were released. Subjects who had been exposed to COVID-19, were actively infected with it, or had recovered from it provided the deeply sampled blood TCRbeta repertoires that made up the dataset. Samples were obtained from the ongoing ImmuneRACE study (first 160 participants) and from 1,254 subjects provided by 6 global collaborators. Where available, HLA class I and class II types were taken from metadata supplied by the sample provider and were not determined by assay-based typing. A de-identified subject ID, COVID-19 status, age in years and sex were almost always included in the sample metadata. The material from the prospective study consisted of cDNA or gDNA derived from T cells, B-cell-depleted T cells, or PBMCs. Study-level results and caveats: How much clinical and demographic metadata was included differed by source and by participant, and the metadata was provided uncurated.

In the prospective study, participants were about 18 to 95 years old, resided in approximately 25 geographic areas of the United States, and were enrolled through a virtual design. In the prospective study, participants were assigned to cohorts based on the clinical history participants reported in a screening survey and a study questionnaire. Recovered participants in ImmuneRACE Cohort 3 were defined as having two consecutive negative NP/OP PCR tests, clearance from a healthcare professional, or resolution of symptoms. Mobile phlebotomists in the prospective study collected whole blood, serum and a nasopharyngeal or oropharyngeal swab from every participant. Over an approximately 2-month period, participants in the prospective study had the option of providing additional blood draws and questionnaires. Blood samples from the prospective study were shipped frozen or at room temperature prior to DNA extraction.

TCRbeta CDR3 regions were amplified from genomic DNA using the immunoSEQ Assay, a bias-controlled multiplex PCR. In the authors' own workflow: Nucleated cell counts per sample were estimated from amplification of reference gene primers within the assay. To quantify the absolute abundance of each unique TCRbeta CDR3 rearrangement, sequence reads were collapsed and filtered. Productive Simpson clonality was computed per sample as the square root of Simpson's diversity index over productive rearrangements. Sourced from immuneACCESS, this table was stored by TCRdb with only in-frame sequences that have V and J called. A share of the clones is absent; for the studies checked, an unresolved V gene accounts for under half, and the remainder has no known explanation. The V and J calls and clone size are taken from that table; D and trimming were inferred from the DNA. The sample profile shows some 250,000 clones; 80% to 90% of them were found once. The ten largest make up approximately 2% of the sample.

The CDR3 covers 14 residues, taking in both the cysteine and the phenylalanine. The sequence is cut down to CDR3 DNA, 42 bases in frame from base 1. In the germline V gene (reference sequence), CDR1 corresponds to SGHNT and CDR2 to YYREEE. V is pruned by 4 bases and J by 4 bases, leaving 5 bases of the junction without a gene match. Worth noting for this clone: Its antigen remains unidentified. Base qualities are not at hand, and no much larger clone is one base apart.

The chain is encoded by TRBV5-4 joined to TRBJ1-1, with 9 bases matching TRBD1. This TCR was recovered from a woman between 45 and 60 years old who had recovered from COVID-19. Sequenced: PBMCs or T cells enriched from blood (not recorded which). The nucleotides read TGTGCCAGCAGCAGCGGGACAGGGAGCACTGAAGCTTTCTTT. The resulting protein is CASSSGTGSTEAFF.